One sample yielded the 10 T cell receptor beta chains listed below, sequenced in a study of response to subunit inactivated influenza vaccine. TCRdb ran MiXCR on the RT-PCR reads and lists one entry per CDR3 protein. Of roughly 650,000 distinct CDR3 sequences in the sample, 12% to 15% are singletons; the top ten hold roughly 7.6%. Material: PBMCs from blood, obtained less than 15 days before vaccination. The receptors derive from a man in his forties or fifties who received an inactivated influenza vaccine.

This clonotype was seen a handful of times. DNA of the CDR3: TGTGCCAGCAGTTTTCTGGGGCGGGGATACGAGCAGTACTTC. Protein: CASSFLGRGYEQYF. The J gene is TRBJ2-7, the V gene TRBV27; tentative D call: TRBD2 (6 bases). CDR1 is MNHEY and CDR2 is SMNVEV in the germline V gene (reference sequence). The V end lost 3 bases, the J end lost 4 bases, and 13 bases lay between the germline ends. The CDR3 is 14 residues long.

CDR3 bases: TGCGCCAGCAGCGGCGGCGAGGGATGGAATGAGCAGTTCTTC. Its protein is CASSGGEGWNEQFF. V is TRBV5-1 and J is TRBJ2-1; maybe TRBD2 (5 bases). V lost 4 bases to trimming and J lost 7 bases, with 15 bases between them. The CDR3 loop spans 14 amino acids. Per the germline V gene, CDR1 is SGHRS and CDR2 is YFSETQ.

The sample holds many counts of this clonotype. V gene TRBV5-1 combines with J gene TRBJ2-1; TRBD2 matches at 10 bases. This CDR3 has 17 residues. V lost 0 bases to trimming and J lost 6 bases; unmatched junction nucleotides: 9. CDR1 and CDR2 from the germline V gene are SGHRS and YFSETQ. Here the CDR3 reads CASSLAPASGSSNEQFF. In DNA form, the CDR3 reads TGCGCCAGCAGCTTGGCCCCCGCTAGCGGGAGCTCCAATGAGCAGTTCTTC.

This chain links TRBV3-1 with TRBJ2-1; D might be TRBD1 (5 bases). The CDR3 extends over 17 amino acids. V dropped 4 bases and J dropped 6 bases, with 22 bases sitting between them. The germline V gene encodes CDR1 LGHDT and CDR2 YNNKEL (reference sequence). CDR3 residues: CASSLTLWGPKGNEQFF. CDR3 nucleotides: TGTGCCAGCAGCCTAACTTTGTGGGGCCCCAAGGGCAATGAGCAGTTCTTC.

The sample holds a few counts of this clonotype. The gene calls are TRBV7-3 and TRBJ2-1, with a possible D match to TRBD2 (5 bases). The CDR3 totals 13 residues. Looked up from germline, CDR1 is SGHTA and CDR2 is FQGTGA. The V gene lost 5 bases and the J gene lost 8 bases, with 13 bases spanning the gap. The CDR3 DNA is TGTGCCAGCAGCCAAACTAGGGCCCATGAGCAGTTCTTC. Translation: CASSQTRAHEQFF.

The chain carries TRBV12-3 or TRBV12-4 and TRBJ1-1; possible D gene TRBD1, 5 bases. V lost 7 bases and J 11 bases, leaving 20 bases between the germline ends. The CDR3 length is 13 residues. The CDR3 loop is CASTENFSGEAFF. CDR3 DNA sequence: TGTGCCAGCACCGAGAATTTCTCGGGGGAGGCTTTCTTT.

This clonotype was recorded at least ten times. The genes are TRBV28 and TRBJ2-7; 7 bases are a match to TRBD2. V was pared by 7 bases and J by 5 bases, with 14 bases of the junction left unmatched. Germline V CDR1 and CDR2: MDHEN, SYDVKM. The CDR3 totals 15 residues. Here the CDR3 reads CASTSPGGSFHEQYF. DNA for the CDR3: TGTGCCAGCACCTCACCGGGGGGTTCATTCCACGAGCAGTACTTC.

The CDR3 DNA is TGTGCCAGCAGCATCCGGGACAGGTTAGCCTACGAGCAGTACTTC. Protein: CASSIRDRLAYEQYF. The chain employs TRBV6-1 and TRBJ2-7, with 8 positions matching TRBD1. Germline CDR1 MNHNS, CDR2 SASEGT. With 6 bases clipped from V and 2 bases from J, the junction kept 9 bases outside the gene matches. This CDR3 comprises 15 residues.

This sequence joins TRBV12-3 or TRBV12-4 and TRBJ2-1; a weak D match, TRBD2 (5 bases). The CDR3 is 14 residues long. V was pared by 6 bases and J by 0 bases, with 9 bases between. CDR3 sequence: CASRDSGSYNEQFF. In nucleotides, the CDR3 is TGTGCCAGCAGGGACTCGGGCTCCTACAATGAGCAGTTCTTC.

This clonotype has at least ten counts. V gene TRBV20-1 combines with J gene TRBJ2-1; 8 nucleotides match TRBD2. J lost 6 bases, V lost 2 bases, and 9 bases had no gene match. CDR3 length: 15 residues. Germline-derived CDR1 and CDR2 are DFQATT and SNEGSKA (reference sequence). The CDR3 DNA follows: TGCAGTGCTAGAAGTCCCAGCGGGGGTCCCAATGAGCAGTTCTTC. Protein sequence: CSARSPSGGPNEQFF.